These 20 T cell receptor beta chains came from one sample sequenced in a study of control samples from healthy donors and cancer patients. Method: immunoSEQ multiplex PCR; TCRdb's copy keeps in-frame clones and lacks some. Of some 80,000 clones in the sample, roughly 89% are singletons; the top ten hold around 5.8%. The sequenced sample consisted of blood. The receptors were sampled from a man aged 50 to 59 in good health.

CDR3 nucleotides: TGCGCCAGCAGCCAAGGAGCCCAGGGGGGCCGGGAGACCCAGTACTTC. Its protein is CASSQGAQGGRETQYF. This sequence joins TRBV4-1 and TRBJ2-5; weak D call: TRBD1 (7 bases). Germline-derived CDR1 and CDR2 are MGHRA and YSYEKL. Trimming took off 1 base at V and 5 bases at J, with 17 bases between the two ends. This CDR3 has 16 residues.

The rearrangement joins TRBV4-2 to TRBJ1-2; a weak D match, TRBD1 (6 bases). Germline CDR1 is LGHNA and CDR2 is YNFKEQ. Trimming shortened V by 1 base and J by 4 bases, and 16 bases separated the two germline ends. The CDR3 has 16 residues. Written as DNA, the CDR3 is TGTGCCAGCAGCCAAGGGTCGGGGGGGCGCCGCTATGGCTACACCTTC. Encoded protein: CASSQGSGGRRYGYTF.

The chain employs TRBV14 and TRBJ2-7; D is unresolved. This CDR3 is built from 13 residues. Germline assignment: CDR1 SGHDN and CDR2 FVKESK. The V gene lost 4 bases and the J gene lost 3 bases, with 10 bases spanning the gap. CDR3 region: CASSPQPVYEQYF. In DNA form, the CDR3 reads TGTGCCAGCAGCCCCCAGCCAGTCTACGAGCAGTACTTC.

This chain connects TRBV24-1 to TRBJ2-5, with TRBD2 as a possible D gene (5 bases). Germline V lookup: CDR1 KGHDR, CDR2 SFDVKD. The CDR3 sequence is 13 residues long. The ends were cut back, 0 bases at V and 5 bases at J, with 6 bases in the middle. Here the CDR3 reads CATSDLAGETQYF. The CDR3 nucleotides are TGTGCCACCAGTGATTTGGCGGGTGAGACCCAGTACTTC.

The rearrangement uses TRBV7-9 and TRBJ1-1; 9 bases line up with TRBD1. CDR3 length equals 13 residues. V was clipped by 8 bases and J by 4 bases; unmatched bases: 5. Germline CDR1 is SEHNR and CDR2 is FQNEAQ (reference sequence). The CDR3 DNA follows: TGTGCCAGCGCAACGACAGGGGGCACTGAAGCTTTCTTT. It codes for CASATTGGTEAFF.

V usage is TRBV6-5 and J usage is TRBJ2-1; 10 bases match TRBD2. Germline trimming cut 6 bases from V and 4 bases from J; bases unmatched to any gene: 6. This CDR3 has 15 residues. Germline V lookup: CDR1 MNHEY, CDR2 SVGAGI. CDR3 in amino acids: CASSPLAGTYNEQFF. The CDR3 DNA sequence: TGTGCCAGCAGCCCACTAGCGGGGACGTACAATGAGCAGTTCTTC.

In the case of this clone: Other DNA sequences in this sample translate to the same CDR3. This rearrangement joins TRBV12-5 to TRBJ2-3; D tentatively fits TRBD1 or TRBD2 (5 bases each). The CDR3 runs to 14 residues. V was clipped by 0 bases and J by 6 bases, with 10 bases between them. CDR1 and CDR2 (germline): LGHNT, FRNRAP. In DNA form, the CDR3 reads TGTGCTAGTGGTTTGGTACGGGGCTTGGATACGCAGTATTTT. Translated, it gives CASGLVRGLDTQYF.

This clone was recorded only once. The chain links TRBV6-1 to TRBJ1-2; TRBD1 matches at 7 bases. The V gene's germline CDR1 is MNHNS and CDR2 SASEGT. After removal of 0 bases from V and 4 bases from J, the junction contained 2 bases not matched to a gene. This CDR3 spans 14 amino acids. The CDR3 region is CASSEAGGSYGYTF. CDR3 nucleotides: TGTGCCAGCAGTGAAGCAGGGGGCTCCTATGGCTACACCTTC.

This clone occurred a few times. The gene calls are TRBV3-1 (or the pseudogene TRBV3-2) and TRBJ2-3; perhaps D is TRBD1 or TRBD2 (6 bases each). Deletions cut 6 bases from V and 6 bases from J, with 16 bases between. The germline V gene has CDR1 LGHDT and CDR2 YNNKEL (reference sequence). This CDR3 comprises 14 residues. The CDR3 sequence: CASSRRRRGDTQYF. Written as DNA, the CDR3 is TGTGCCAGCAGTCGCCGGAGGAGGGGGGATACGCAGTATTTT.

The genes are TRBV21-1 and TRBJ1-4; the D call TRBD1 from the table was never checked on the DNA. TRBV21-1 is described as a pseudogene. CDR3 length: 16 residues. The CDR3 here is CASSKAPDRVNEKLFF. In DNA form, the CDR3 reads TGTGCCAGCAGCAAAGCTCCGGACAGGGTGAATGAAAAACTGTTTTTT.

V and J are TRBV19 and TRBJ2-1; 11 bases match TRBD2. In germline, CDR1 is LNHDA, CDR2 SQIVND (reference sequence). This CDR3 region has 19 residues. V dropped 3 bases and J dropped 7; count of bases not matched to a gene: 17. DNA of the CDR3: TGTGCCAGTAGTATGCGGCTAGCGGGGGGACAACCATCAGGTAATGAGCAGTTCTTC. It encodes CASSMRLAGGQPSGNEQFF.

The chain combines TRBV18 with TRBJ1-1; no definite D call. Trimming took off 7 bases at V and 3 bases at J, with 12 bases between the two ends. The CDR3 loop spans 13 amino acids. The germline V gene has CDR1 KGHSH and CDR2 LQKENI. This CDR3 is CASLIGQDTEAFF. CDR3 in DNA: TGTGCCAGCTTAATAGGCCAGGACACTGAAGCTTTCTTT.

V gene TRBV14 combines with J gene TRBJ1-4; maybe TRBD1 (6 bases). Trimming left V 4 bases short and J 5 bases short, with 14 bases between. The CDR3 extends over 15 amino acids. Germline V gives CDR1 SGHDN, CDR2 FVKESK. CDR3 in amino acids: CASSLRTAHNEKLFF. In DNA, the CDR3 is TGTGCCAGCAGCCTTAGGACAGCGCACAATGAAAAACTGTTTTTT. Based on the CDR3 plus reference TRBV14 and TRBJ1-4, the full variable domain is EAGVTQFPSHSVIEKGQTVTLRCDPISGHDNLYWYRRVMGKEIKFLLHFVKESKQDESGMPNNRFLAERTGGTYSTLKVQPAELEDSGVYFCASSLRTAHNEKLFFGSGTQLSVL.

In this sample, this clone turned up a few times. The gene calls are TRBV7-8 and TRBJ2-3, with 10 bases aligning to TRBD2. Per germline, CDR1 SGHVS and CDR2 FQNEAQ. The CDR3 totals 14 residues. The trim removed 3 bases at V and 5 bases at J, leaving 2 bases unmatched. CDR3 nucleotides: TGTGCCAGCAGCTTCAGCGGGGGGGGAGATACGCAGTATTTT. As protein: CASSFSGGGDTQYF.

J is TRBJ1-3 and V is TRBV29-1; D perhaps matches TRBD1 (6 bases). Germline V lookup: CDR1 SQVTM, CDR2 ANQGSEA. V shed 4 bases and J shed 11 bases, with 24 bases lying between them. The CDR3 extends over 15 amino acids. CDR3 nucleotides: TGCAGCGTTGCCCACCGGACTGGGGGCGACCGACCCATATATTTT. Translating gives CSVAHRTGGDRPIYF.

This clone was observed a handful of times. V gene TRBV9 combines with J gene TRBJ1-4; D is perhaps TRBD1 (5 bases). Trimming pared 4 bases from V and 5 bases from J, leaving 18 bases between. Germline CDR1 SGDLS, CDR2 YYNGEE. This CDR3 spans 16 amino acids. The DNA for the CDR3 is TGTGCCAGCAGCACCGGGGGGGACTATAAGAATGAAAAACTGTTTTTT. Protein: CASSTGGDYKNEKLFF.

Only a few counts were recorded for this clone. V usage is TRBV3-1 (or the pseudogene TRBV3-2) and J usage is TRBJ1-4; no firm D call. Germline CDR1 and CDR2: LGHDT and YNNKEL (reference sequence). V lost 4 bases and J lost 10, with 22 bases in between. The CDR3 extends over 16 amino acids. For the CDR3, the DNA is TGTGCCAGCAGCCGATCCGCCGGAAGTGTTGCTGGAAAACTGTTTTTT. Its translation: CASSRSAGSVAGKLFF.

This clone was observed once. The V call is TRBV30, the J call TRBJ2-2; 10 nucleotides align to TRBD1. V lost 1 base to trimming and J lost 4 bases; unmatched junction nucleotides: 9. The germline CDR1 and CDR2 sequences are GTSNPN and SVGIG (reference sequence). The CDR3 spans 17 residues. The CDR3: CAWSGVTGGAGTGELFF. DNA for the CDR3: TGTGCCTGGAGTGGAGTGACAGGGGGCGCGGGCACCGGGGAGCTGTTTTTT.

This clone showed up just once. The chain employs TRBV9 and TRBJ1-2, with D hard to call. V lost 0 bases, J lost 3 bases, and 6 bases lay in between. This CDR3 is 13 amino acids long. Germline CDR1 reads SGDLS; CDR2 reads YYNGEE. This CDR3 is CASSVETDYGYTF. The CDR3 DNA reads TGTGCCAGCAGCGTAGAGACGGACTATGGCTACACCTTC.

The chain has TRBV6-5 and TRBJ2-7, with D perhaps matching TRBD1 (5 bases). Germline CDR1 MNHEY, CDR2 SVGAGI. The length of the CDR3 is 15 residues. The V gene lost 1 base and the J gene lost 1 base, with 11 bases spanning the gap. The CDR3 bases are TGTGCCAGCAGTTACTTGGCAGGGCTTTCCTACGAGCAGTACTTC. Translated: CASSYLAGLSYEQYF.